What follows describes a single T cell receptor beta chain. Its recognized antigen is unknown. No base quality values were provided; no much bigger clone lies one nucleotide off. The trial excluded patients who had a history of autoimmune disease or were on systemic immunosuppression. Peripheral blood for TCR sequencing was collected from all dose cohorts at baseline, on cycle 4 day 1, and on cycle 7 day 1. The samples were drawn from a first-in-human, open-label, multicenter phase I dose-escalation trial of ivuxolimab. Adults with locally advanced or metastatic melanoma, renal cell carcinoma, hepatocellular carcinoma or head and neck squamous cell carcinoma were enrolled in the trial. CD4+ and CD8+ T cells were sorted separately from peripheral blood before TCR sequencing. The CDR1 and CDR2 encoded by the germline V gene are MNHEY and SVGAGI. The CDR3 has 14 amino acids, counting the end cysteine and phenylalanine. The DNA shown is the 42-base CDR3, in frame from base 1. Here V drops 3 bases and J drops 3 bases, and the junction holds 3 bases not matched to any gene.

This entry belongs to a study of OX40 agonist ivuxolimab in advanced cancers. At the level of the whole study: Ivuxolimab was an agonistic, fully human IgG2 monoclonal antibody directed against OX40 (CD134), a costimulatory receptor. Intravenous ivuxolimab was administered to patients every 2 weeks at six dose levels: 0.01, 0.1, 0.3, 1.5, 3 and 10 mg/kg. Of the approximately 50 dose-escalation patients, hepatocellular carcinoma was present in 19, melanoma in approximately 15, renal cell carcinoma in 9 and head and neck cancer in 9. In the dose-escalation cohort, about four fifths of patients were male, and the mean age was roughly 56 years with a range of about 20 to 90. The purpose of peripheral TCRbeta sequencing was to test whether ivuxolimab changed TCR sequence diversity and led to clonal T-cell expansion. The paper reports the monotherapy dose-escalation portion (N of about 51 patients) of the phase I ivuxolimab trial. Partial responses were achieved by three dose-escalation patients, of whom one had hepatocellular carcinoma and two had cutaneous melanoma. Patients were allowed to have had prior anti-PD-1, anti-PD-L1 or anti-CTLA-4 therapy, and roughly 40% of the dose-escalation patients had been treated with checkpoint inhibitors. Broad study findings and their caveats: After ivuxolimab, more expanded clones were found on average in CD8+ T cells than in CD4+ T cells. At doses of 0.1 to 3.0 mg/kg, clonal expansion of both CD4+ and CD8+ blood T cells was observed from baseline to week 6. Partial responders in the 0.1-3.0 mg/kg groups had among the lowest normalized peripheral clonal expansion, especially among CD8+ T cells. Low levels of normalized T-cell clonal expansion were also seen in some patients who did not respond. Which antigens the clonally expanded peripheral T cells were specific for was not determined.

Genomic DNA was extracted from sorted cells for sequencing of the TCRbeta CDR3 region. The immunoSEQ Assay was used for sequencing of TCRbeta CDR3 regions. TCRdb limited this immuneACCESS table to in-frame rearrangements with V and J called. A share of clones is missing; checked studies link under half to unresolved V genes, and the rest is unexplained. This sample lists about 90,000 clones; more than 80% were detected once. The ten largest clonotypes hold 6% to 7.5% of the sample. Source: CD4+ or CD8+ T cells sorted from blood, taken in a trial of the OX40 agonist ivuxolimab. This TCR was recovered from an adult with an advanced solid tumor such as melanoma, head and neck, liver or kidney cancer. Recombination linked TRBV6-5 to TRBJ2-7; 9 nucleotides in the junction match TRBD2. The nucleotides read TGTGCCAGCAGTTATGCGGGAGGGATCTACGAGCAGTACTTC. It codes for CASSYAGGIYEQYF.